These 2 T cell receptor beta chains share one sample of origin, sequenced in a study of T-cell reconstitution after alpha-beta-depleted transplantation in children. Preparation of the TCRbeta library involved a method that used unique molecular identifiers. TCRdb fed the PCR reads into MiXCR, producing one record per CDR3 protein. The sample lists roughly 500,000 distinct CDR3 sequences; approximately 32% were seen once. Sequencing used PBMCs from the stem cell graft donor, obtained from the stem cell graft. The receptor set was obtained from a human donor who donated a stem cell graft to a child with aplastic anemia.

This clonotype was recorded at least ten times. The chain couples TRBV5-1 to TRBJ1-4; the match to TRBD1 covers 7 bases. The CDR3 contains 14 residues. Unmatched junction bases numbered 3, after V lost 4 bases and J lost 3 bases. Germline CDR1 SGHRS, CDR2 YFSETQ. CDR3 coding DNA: TGCGCCAGCAGCGTCGGGACAGCTAATGAAAAACTGTTTTTT. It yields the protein CASSVGTANEKLFF.

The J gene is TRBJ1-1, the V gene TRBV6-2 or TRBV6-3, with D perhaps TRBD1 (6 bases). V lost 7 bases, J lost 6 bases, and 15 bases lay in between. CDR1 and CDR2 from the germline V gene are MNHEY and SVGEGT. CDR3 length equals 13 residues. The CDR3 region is CASTVSGGAEAFF. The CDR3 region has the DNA TGTGCCAGCACCGTCAGCGGGGGCGCTGAAGCTTTCTTT.